Following are 7 T cell receptor beta chains from one sample sequenced in a study of molecular identifiers for immune sequencing clone quantification. MiXCR, applied by TCRdb to the PCR reads, yields one record per CDR3 protein. The sample includes 600,000 to 650,000 distinct CDR3 sequences, around 20% of them seen just once. Source material: naive CD8+ T cells from blood, with Jurkat cell RNA spiked in. Subset in this sample: FACS-sorted CD8+CD4-CCR7+CD45RA+ naive T cells. The source is a human donor in good health. Some libraries in this study had Jurkat cell RNA spiked in.

The J gene is TRBJ1-2, the V gene TRBV20-1, with D possibly TRBD1 on 5 matching bases. The CDR3 covers 12 residues. Germline-derived CDR1 and CDR2 are DFQATT and SNEGSKA (reference sequence). Trimming cost V 6 bases and J 2 bases, with 10 bases left between them. The CDR3 loop is CSAPGGNYGYTF. Here the CDR3 DNA reads TGCAGTGCACCCGGGGGAAACTATGGCTACACCTTC.

This clonotype occurred many times. The rearrangement joins TRBV25-1 to TRBJ2-1; 8 bases agree with TRBD2. Trimming at V came to 4 bases and at J to 5 bases, leaving 7 bases not matched to a gene. The CDR3 covers 15 residues. Germline CDR1 and CDR2: MGHDK and SYGVNS. CDR3 region: CASSGLAGVDNEQFF. In nucleotides, the CDR3 is TGTGCCAGCAGTGGTCTAGCGGGCGTAGACAATGAGCAGTTCTTC. The whole variable domain, remainder taken from reference TRBV25-1 and TRBJ2-1, is EADIYQTPRYLVIGTGKKITLECSQTMGHDKMYWYQQDPGMELHLIHYSYGVNSTEKGDLSSESTVSRIRTEHFPLTLESARPSHTSQYLCASSGLAGVDNEQFFGPGTRLTVL.

The genes are TRBV19 and TRBJ1-1; unclear D gene. This CDR3 has 13 residues. Trimming took 1 base from V and 5 from J, leaving 8 bases between them. CDR1 and CDR2 from the germline V gene are LNHDA and SQIVND (reference sequence). The CDR3 loop is CASSIVGRTEAFF. The CDR3 coding sequence is TGTGCCAGTAGTATAGTAGGTCGGACTGAAGCTTTCTTT.

The chain is built from TRBV4-3 and TRBJ2-7; 7 positions match TRBD2. This CDR3 has 18 residues. V trimming: 0 bases; J trimming: 1 base; junction bases outside the gene matches: 12. Germline-derived CDR1 and CDR2 are LGHNA and YSLEER. As DNA, the CDR3 is TGCGCCAGCAGCCAAGAGGGGTGGGCTAGCGGTATGTCCTACGAGCAGTACTTC. It yields the protein CASSQEGWASGMSYEQYF.

The V call is TRBV18, the J call TRBJ1-6; 9 bases align to TRBD1. The CDR3 length is 15 residues. Germline V CDR1 and CDR2: KGHSH, LQKENI. V lost 6 bases, J lost 9 bases, and 9 bases stayed unmatched. The CDR3: CASSPAGQGLSPLHF. CDR3 in DNA: TGTGCCAGCTCGCCGGCGGGACAGGGTCTTTCACCCCTCCACTTT.

The chain uses TRBV5-4 and TRBJ1-4, with 10 nucleotides matching TRBD1. This CDR3 contains 16 residues. With 4 bases clipped from V and 4 bases from J, the junction kept 7 bases outside the gene matches. Germline V gene sequence: CDR1 SGHNT, CDR2 YYREEE (reference sequence). The CDR3 is CASSQATGGDNEKLFF. The CDR3 bases are TGTGCCAGCAGCCAAGCGACAGGGGGCGATAATGAAAAACTGTTTTTT.

This clonotype was seen repeatedly, ten times or more. The rearrangement uses TRBV15 and TRBJ2-3, with 8 bases that match TRBD2. The CDR3 covers 17 residues. V lost 4 bases and J lost 3; bases outside the gene matches: 12. Germline V lookup: CDR1 LNHNV, CDR2 YYDKDF (reference sequence). In DNA, the CDR3 is TGTGCCACCAGCACCCTCCTAGCGGGTTTCTTTACAGATACGCAGTATTTT. Amino acid sequence: CATSTLLAGFFTDTQYF.